This TCR beta chain was retrieved from a study of cytomegalovirus exposure and HLA in healthy donors. Study-level findings and limits: A further, later analysis showed that HLA-associated TCR beta chains (compared with equally common others) were more clonally expanded.

This clone was seen just once. What it binds is not known. The CDR3 consists of 19 residues. CDR1 and CDR2 from the germline V gene are MNHEY and SMNVEV (reference sequence). V lost 2 bases, J lost 0 bases, and 14 bases stayed unmatched. The PCR employed 60 Vbeta primers together with 13 Jbeta primers. Assay: immunoSEQ multiplex PCR; the TCRdb copy retains only in-frame clones and omits some. The sample lists 100,000 to 150,000 clones; over 70% were seen once. The receptor was isolated from a woman aged 45-65 years in good health and CMV-seronegative. This chain connects TRBV27 to TRBJ2-3; TRBD2 matches 7 bases. Sequenced sample: PBMCs. The chain's CDR3 is CASSLEQAGRVPSTDTQYF. Written as DNA, the CDR3 is TGTGCCAGCAGTTTAGAACAGGCAGGGAGGGTACCTAGCACAGATACGCAGTATTTT.